The 2 T cell receptor beta chains presented below share a single source sample, sequenced in a study of blood T cell repertoires in COVID-19. Profiled with immunoSEQ multiplex PCR; TCRdb holds only in-frame clones, not every one. The sample consists of approximately 350,000 clones, around nine tenths of them appearing once. What was sequenced was peripheral blood. The receptor set was obtained from a woman between 18 and 29 years old who had recovered from COVID-19.

This clone was detected only once. This chain connects TRBV21-1 to TRBJ2-7; TRBD1, the table's D call, was not compared with the DNA. TRBV21-1 is a recognized pseudogene. The CDR3 loop spans 18 amino acids. CDR3 region: CASSKQGAVCPTHYEQYV. CDR3 in DNA: TGTGCCAGCAGCAAACAGGGGGCAGTATGTCCGACTCATTACGAGCAGTACGTC.

This sequence joins TRBV4-3 and TRBJ1-2; D is perhaps TRBD1 (6 bases). The V end lost 0 bases, the J end lost 6 bases, and 14 bases lay between the germline ends. Germline CDR1 LGHNA, CDR2 YSLEER. The CDR3 spans 15 residues. The CDR3 spells CASSQDRTGLDGYTF. The CDR3 DNA sequence: TGCGCCAGCAGCCAAGACCGAACAGGGTTGGATGGCTACACCTTC.